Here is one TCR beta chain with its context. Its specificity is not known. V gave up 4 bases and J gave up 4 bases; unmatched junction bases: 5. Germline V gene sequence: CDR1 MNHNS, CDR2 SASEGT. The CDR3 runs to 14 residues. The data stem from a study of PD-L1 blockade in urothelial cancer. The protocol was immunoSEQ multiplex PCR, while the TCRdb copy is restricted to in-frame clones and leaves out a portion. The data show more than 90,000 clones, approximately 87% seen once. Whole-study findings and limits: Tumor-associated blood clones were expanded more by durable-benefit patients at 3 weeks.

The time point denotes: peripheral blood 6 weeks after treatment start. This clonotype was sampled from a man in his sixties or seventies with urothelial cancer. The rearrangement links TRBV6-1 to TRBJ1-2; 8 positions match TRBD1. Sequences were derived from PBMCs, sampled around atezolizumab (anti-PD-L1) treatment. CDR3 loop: CASSAGQGGYGYTF. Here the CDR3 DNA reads TGTGCCAGCAGTGCAGGACAGGGAGGCTATGGCTACACCTTC.